The rows below give T cell receptor beta chains drawn from one sample of a study of response to subunit inactivated influenza vaccine. TCRdb independently ran MiXCR on the RT-PCR reads; one entry per CDR3 protein. Of about 780,000 distinct CDR3 sequences listed, approximately 17% are singletons. Sequencing used PBMCs from blood, obtained roughly 5 days after vaccination. Receptor source: a man aged 50 to 60 who received an inactivated influenza vaccine. CDR3s include the opening cysteine and the closing phenylalanine or tryptophan. Fields, in order: clone size, J gene, D gene, V gene, CDR3 DNA, CDR3 protein. A D gene is named only where the DNA matches it firmly. Size is stated for part of the rows, as once, few or many counts, or as a class when the clone is expanded.

>few|TRBJ1-5|TRBD1|TRBV5-1
TGCGCCAGCAGCTTGGACGGGACAGGAGGGCTTGCCCAGCATTTT
CASSLDGTGGLAQHF
>-|TRBJ2-3|-|TRBV29-1
TGCAGCGTTGCAATACAGGGACCCCCAGATACGCAGTATTTT
CSVAIQGPPDTQYF
>-|TRBJ2-2|-|TRBV10-3
TGTGCCATCAGTGTTATGGGAACCGGGGAGCTGTTTTTT
CAISVMGTGELFF
>-|TRBJ1-6|-|TRBV14
TGTGCCAGCAGCTCAGGATGGCCACCCCTCCACTTT
CASSSGWPPLHF
>many|TRBJ2-1|-|TRBV20-1
TGCAGTGGAGTTCTAGCCTGGGGCAATGAGCAGTTCTTC
CSGVLAWGNEQFF
>-|TRBJ2-5|-|TRBV5-6
TGTGCCAGCAGCACCTGGGAGACCCAGTACTTC
CASSTWETQYF
>-|TRBJ2-7|TRBD2|TRBV5-1
TGCGCCATCAGCCTCGGGACTAGTAATACCTACGAGCAGTACTTC
CAISLGTSNTYEQYF
>few|TRBJ2-4|-|TRBV7-2
TGTGCCAGCAGCCTCGTCCGGGACACGGCATTCAAAAACATTCAGTACTTC
CASSLVRDTAFKNIQYF
>-|TRBJ2-5|-|TRBV12-3/TRBV12-4
TGTGCCAGCAGTGCCTTCCAAGAGACCCAGTACTTC
CASSAFQETQYF
>-|TRBJ2-3|-|TRBV12-5
TGTGCTAGTGGTCGCGGGACTGCCGGCACAGATACGCAGTATTTT
CASGRGTAGTDTQYF
>many|TRBJ1-1|-|TRBV12-3/TRBV12-4
TGTGCCAGCAGTCCTCGCGCAGGGGCGGGAACTGAAGCTTTCTTT
CASSPRAGAGTEAFF
>-|TRBJ2-6|-|TRBV2
TGTGCCAGCAGTTCTTCCGGGACAAGAAGCTCTGGGGCCAACGTCCTGACTTTC
CASSSSGTRSSGANVLTF
>few|TRBJ2-7|-|TRBV2
TGTGCCAGCAGGGCCAACGGAAGCTCCTACGAGCAGTACTTC
CASRANGSSYEQYF
>-|TRBJ1-1|-|TRBV29-1
TGCAGCGTGGACCGGGGCCGAGCTGAAGCTTTCTTT
CSVDRGRAEAFF
>few|TRBJ2-1|TRBD1|TRBV3-1
TGTGCCAGCAGCCGACCCTTAACAGGGGACAATGAGCAGTTCTTC
CASSRPLTGDNEQFF
>few|TRBJ2-7|-|TRBV19
TGTGCCAGTAGTAAGCCACAGAGCTCCTACGAGCAGTACTTC
CASSKPQSSYEQYF
>-|TRBJ2-5|-|TRBV12-3/TRBV12-4
TGTGCCAGCAGTTTTTTGGGCAAGCAAGAGACCCAGTACTTC
CASSFLGKQETQYF
>-|TRBJ2-1|TRBD1|TRBV5-6
TGTGCCAGCAGTCTAACAGGGGTATTCGGTGAGCAGTTCTTC
CASSLTGVFGEQFF